One sample yielded the 27 T cell receptor beta chains listed below, sequenced in a study of cytomegalovirus exposure and HLA in healthy donors. The assay was immunoSEQ multiplex PCR, and TCRdb's table has in-frame clones only and misses some. The data contain approximately 190,000 clones, 75% to 90% of them singletons. Sequencing was performed on PBMCs. The origin of the receptors is a man aged 18 to 29 in good health and CMV-seropositive.

The chain joins TRBV28 to TRBJ1-4, with 9 bases that match TRBD1. CDR1 is MDHEN and CDR2 is SYDVKM in the germline V gene. The CDR3 is made up of 15 amino acids. Trimming removed 5 bases from V and 8 bases from J; junction bases left unmatched: 9. Here the CDR3 DNA reads TGTGCCAGCAGTGAGACCGGGACAGGGTACGAAAAACTGTTTTTT. This sequence encodes CASSETGTGYEKLFF.

CDR3 DNA sequence: TGTGCCACCAGCAGTCGAATGGGCCACGAGCAGTACTTC. Amino acids: CATSSRMGHEQYF. The rearrangement links TRBV15 to TRBJ2-7; D call uncertain. The germline CDR1 and CDR2 sequences are LNHNV and YYDKDF (reference sequence). CDR3 length: 13 residues. V lost 3 bases, J lost 5 bases, and 11 bases lay in between.

CDR3 region: CASSSAGPLDYGYTF. The CDR3 nucleotides read TGTGCCAGCAGTTCGGCAGGGCCCCTAGATTATGGCTACACCTTC. The chain couples TRBV27 to TRBJ1-2; tentative D call: TRBD1 (5 bases). V was cut by 4 bases and J by 5 bases, with 17 bases left in between. This CDR3 is 15 amino acids long. The germline V gene encodes CDR1 MNHEY and CDR2 SMNVEV (reference sequence).

The genes are TRBV29-1 and TRBJ2-3, with 9 bases identical to TRBD1. Trimming took 2 bases from V and 0 from J; bases not matched to a gene: 9. This CDR3 contains 17 residues. Germline-derived CDR1 and CDR2 are SQVTM and ANQGSEA. The CDR3 bases are TGCAGCGTTGAACTGGACAGGGGATTTTGGAGCACAGATACGCAGTATTTT. This gives the protein CSVELDRGFWSTDTQYF.

The genes are TRBV30 and TRBJ1-2; no clear D gene. This CDR3 spans 13 amino acids. Per the germline V gene, CDR1 is GTSNPN and CDR2 is SVGIG (reference sequence). Trimming shortened V by 0 bases and J by 4 bases, and 9 bases separated the two germline ends. CDR3 loop: CAWSVLGSYGYTF. The CDR3 bases are TGTGCCTGGAGTGTACTCGGGAGCTATGGCTACACCTTC.

The chain uses TRBV9 and TRBJ2-2; D perhaps matches TRBD1 (6 bases). The germline CDR1 and CDR2 sequences are SGDLS and YYNGEE. V was pared by 4 bases and J by 6 bases, with 19 bases between. CDR3 length equals 16 residues. The chain's CDR3 is CASSLNVDSPPGELFF. The CDR3 DNA sequence: TGTGCCAGCAGCCTAAACGTGGACAGTCCCCCCGGGGAGCTGTTTTTT. The complete variable domain, with remaining parts taken from reference TRBV9 and TRBJ2-2, reads DSGVTQTPKHLITATGQRVTLRCSPRSGDLSVYWYQQSLDQGLQFLIQYYNGEERAKGNILERFSAQQFPDLHSELNLSSLELGDSALYFCASSLNVDSPPGELFFGEGSRLTVL.

Only one count was recorded for this clone. The chain joins TRBV9 to TRBJ2-3; 8 bases fit TRBD2. The trim removed 4 bases at V and 8 bases at J, leaving 18 bases unmatched. In germline, CDR1 is SGDLS, CDR2 YYNGEE. CDR3 size: 17 residues. The CDR3 is CASSPEGREAAFRTQYF. The CDR3 nucleotides are TGTGCCAGCAGCCCCGAGGGGCGGGAGGCCGCCTTCCGTACGCAGTATTTT.

The rearrangement joins TRBV19 to TRBJ2-1; D ambiguous. The CDR3 extends over 13 amino acids. With 1 base removed from V and 7 bases from J, the gap between germline ends came to 8 bases. The germline V gene has CDR1 LNHDA and CDR2 SQIVND (reference sequence). For the CDR3, the DNA is TGTGCCAGTAGTATAGGCCTAAATAATGAGCAGTTCTTC. Translation: CASSIGLNNEQFF.

The V call is TRBV7-2, the J call TRBJ2-7; TRBD2 matches at 9 bases. The ends lost 5 bases at V and 1 base at J; junction bases unmatched: 9. The CDR3 spans 16 residues. CDR1 and CDR2 (germline): SGHTA, FQGNSA. Here the CDR3 reads CASSAWGREGSYEQYF. For the CDR3, the DNA is TGTGCCAGCAGCGCTTGGGGGCGGGAGGGTTCCTACGAGCAGTACTTC.

The rearrangement links TRBV7-5 to TRBJ2-7; TRBD2 was called by the table and not checked on the DNA. TRBV7-5 is a documented pseudogene. This CDR3 has 15 residues. The chain's CDR3 is CVRSLQGTSVYEQYF. In DNA, the CDR3 is TGTGTCAGAAGCTTACAGGGGACTAGCGTCTACGAGCAGTACTTC.

V and J are TRBV5-4 and TRBJ2-3; TRBD1 matches 7 bases. The ends lost 3 bases at V and 0 bases at J; junction bases unmatched: 4. CDR1 SGHNT and CDR2 YYREEE come from the germline V gene (reference sequence). This CDR3 has 15 residues. The CDR3 region is CASSSGTVSTDTQYF. The CDR3 DNA sequence: TGTGCCAGCAGCTCGGGGACAGTTAGCACAGATACGCAGTATTTT.

The chain links TRBV4-2 to TRBJ2-1; the match to TRBD1 covers 9 bases. The CDR3 length is 15 residues. The trim removed 4 bases at V and 2 bases at J, leaving 3 bases unmatched. Germline CDR1 is LGHNA and CDR2 is YNFKEQ. In nucleotides, the CDR3 is TGTGCCAGCAGCCTGAACAGGGGGCCCTACAATGAGCAGTTCTTC. It encodes CASSLNRGPYNEQFF.

The chain couples TRBV5-1 to TRBJ1-3, with 9 bases matching TRBD1. Germline CDR1 and CDR2: SGHRS and YFSETQ. J lost 0 bases, V lost 3 bases, and 1 base had no gene match. The CDR3 has 15 residues. The CDR3 sequence: CASSSGQGSGNTIYF. CDR3 bases: TGCGCCAGCAGCTCGGGACAGGGCTCTGGAAACACCATATATTTT. Drawing the rest from reference TRBV5-1 and TRBJ1-3, the complete variable domain is KAGVTQTPRYLIKTRGQQVTLSCSPISGHRSVSWYQQTPGQGLQFLFEYFSETQRNKGNFPGRFSGRQFSNSRSEMNVSTLELGDSALYLCASSSGQGSGNTIYFGEGSWLTVV.

V and J are TRBV7-8 and TRBJ2-7, with D maybe TRBD1 (6 bases). The CDR3 is 13 residues long. The V end was cut by 5 bases, the J end by 12 bases, with 20 bases between. The germline V gene encodes CDR1 SGHVS and CDR2 FQNEAQ. The CDR3 protein is CASSPNTGQDSYF. CDR3 sequence (DNA): TGTGCCAGCAGCCCAAACACAGGGCAGGACTCGTACTTC.

J is TRBJ1-2 and V is TRBV4-1; 8 bases are shared with TRBD1. CDR1 and CDR2 from the germline V gene are MGHRA and YSYEKL. The CDR3 length is 15 residues. V lost 4 bases, J lost 4 bases, and 8 bases stayed unmatched. The CDR3 bases are TGCGCCAGCAGCCCCGGACAGGGTAAAACCTATGGCTACACCTTC. It is translated as CASSPGQGKTYGYTF.

The chain is built from TRBV21-1 and TRBJ2-7; TRBD1 is taken as the D call from the table, unchecked against the DNA. TRBV21-1 counts as a pseudogene. The CDR3 sequence is 13 residues long. The CDR3 here is CASRDRSIDEQYF. The CDR3 coding sequence is TGTGCCAGCCGGGACAGGTCGATTGACGAGCAGTACTTC.

J is TRBJ1-1 and V is TRBV6-4; 7 positions match TRBD1. Trimming took 0 bases from V and 9 from J; bases not matched to a gene: 4. The CDR3 has 13 residues. CDR1 is MRHNA, CDR2 SNTAGT, per germline. In DNA, the CDR3 is TGTGCCAGCAGTGACTCGAGGAGGGGGCAAGCTTTCTTT. This sequence encodes CASSDSRRGQAFF.

The chain combines TRBV13 with TRBJ2-3; 10 nucleotides match TRBD2. With 5 bases clipped from V and 4 bases from J, the junction kept 9 bases outside the gene matches. From germline, CDR1 is PRHDT and CDR2 FYEKMQ (reference sequence). The length of the CDR3 is 16 residues. The chain's CDR3 is CASSQGTSVSADTQYF. The DNA of the CDR3 is TGTGCCAGCAGCCAAGGGACTAGCGTGAGCGCAGATACGCAGTATTTT.

In its sample, this clone was seen once. J is TRBJ1-5 and V is TRBV5-8; weak D call: TRBD1 (6 bases). This CDR3 has 15 residues. Deletions cut 9 bases from V and 2 bases from J, with 18 bases between. Germline CDR1 is SGHTS and CDR2 is YDEGEE. The CDR3 is CATAGDPLGNQPQHF. In nucleotides, the CDR3 is TGTGCCACCGCAGGGGATCCCTTGGGCAATCAGCCCCAGCATTTT.

In DNA form, the CDR3 reads TGTGCCAGCAGCTTAGCGACTAGCGGGGTGCATGAGCAGTTCTTC. As protein: CASSLATSGVHEQFF. The V gene is TRBV11-2, the J gene TRBJ2-1; TRBD2 matches 11 bases. The CDR3 totals 15 residues. Germline-derived CDR1 and CDR2 are SGHAT and FQNNGV. Unmatched junction bases numbered 4, after V lost 1 base and J lost 8 bases.

This clone was counted only a few times. This chain uses TRBV28 with TRBJ2-5, with 10 bases aligning to TRBD2. There are 14 residues in the CDR3. Unmatched junction bases numbered 7, after V lost 7 bases and J lost 5 bases. Germline CDR1 and CDR2: MDHEN and SYDVKM. The CDR3 protein is CASTPSGRGETQYF. The CDR3, as DNA: TGTGCCAGCACCCCTAGCGGGAGAGGGGAGACCCAGTACTTC.

The chain combines TRBV15 with TRBJ2-3; the match to TRBD1 covers 10 bases. The germline CDR1 and CDR2 sequences are LNHNV and YYDKDF (reference sequence). With 1 base clipped from V and 4 bases from J, the junction kept 11 bases outside the gene matches. The CDR3 contains 18 residues. CDR3 bases: TGTGCCACCAGCAGAGGCGGGACAGGGGTAGAATGGGCAGATACGCAGTATTTT. Translating it yields CATSRGGTGVEWADTQYF.

As to this clone: The sample contains more than one DNA sequence encoding this CDR3. The chain employs TRBV27 and TRBJ2-7; 9 bases are shared with TRBD2. Germline V gene sequence: CDR1 MNHEY, CDR2 SMNVEV (reference sequence). CDR3 length: 15 residues. J lost 1 base, V lost 0 bases, and 1 base had no gene match. DNA for the CDR3: TGTGCCAGCAGTTTATCTAGCGGGGGTTCCTACGAGCAGTACTTC. Protein sequence: CASSLSSGGSYEQYF.

The rearrangement links TRBV30 to TRBJ1-4, with 9 bases aligning to TRBD1. CDR1 and CDR2 from the germline V gene are GTSNPN and SVGIG (reference sequence). The CDR3 consists of 14 residues. V was pared by 4 bases and J by 8 bases, with 8 bases of the junction left unmatched. The CDR3 here is CAWTRDREREKLFF. CDR3 bases: TGTGCCTGGACCCGGGACAGGGAGAGGGAAAAACTGTTTTTT.

The rearrangement joins TRBV29-1 to TRBJ2-1; TRBD2 matches 9 bases. From germline, CDR1 is SQVTM and CDR2 ANQGSEA. The CDR3 length is 13 residues. With V trimmed by 4 bases and J by 4 bases, 2 bases remained unmatched. The CDR3 spells CSVGTSVYNEQFF. CDR3 DNA: TGCAGCGTTGGGACTAGCGTTTACAATGAGCAGTTCTTC.

The chain recombines TRBV11-2 with TRBJ2-7; D is possibly TRBD2 (5 bases). CDR3 size: 13 residues. Germline V gene sequence: CDR1 SGHAT, CDR2 FQNNGV. V shed 1 base and J shed 5 bases, with 9 bases lying between them. CDR3 nucleotides: TGTGCCAGCAGCTTAGTACGGGGAAACGAGCAGTACTTC. Its protein product is CASSLVRGNEQYF.

This sequence joins TRBV29-1 and TRBJ2-6; perhaps TRBD2 as D (5 bases). CDR1 and CDR2 (germline): SQVTM, ANQGSEA. This CDR3 is built from 14 residues. V lost 5 bases and J lost 4, with 12 bases in between. CDR3: CSVRGTGGANVLTF. DNA for the CDR3: TGCAGCGTTCGCGGCACGGGGGGGGCCAACGTCCTGACTTTC.